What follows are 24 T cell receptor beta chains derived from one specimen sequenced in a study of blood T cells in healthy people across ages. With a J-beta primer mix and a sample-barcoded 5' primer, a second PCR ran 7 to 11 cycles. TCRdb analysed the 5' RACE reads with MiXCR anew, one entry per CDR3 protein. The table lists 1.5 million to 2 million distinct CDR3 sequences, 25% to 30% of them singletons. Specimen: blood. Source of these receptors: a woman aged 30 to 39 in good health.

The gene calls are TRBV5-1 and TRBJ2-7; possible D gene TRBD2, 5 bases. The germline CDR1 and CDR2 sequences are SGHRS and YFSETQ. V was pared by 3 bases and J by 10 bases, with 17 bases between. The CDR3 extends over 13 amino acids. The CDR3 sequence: CASSSGSFYGQYF. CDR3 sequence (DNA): TGCGCCAGCAGCTCGGGGTCATTCTACGGACAGTACTTC. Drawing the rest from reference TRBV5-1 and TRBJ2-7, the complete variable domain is KAGVTQTPRYLIKTRGQQVTLSCSPISGHRSVSWYQQTPGQGLQFLFEYFSETQRNKGNFPGRFSGRQFSNSRSEMNVSTLELGDSALYLCASSSGSFYGQYFGPGTRLTVT.

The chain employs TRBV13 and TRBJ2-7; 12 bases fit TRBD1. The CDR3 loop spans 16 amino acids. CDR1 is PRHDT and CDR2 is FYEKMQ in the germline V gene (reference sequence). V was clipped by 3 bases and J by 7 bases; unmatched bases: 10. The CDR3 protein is CASSFFPGQGAQEQYF. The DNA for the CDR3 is TGTGCCAGCAGCTTTTTTCCGGGACAGGGGGCGCAGGAGCAGTACTTC.

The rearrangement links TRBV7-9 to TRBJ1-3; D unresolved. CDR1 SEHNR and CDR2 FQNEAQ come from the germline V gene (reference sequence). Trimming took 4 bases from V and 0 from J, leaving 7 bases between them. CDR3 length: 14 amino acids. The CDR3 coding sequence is TGTGCCAGCAGCTCGGACGGCTCTGGAAACACCATATATTTT. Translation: CASSSDGSGNTIYF.

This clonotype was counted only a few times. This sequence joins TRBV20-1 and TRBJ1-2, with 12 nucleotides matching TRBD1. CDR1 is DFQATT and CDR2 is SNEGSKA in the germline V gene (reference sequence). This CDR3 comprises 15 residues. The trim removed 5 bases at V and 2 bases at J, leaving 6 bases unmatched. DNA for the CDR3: TGCAGTGCTTATGCCGGGACAGGGGGCAACTATGGCTACACCTTC. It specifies CSAYAGTGGNYGYTF.

The CDR3 DNA reads TGTGCCAGCAGTTACACGGGACAGAATCAGCCCCAGCATTTT. Protein sequence: CASSYTGQNQPQHF. The chain carries TRBV6-2 or TRBV6-3 and TRBJ1-5; 7 bases match TRBD1. Germline V CDR1 and CDR2: MNHEY, SVGEGT. J was trimmed by 4 bases and V by 2 bases; bases with no gene match: 2. This CDR3 is 14 amino acids long.

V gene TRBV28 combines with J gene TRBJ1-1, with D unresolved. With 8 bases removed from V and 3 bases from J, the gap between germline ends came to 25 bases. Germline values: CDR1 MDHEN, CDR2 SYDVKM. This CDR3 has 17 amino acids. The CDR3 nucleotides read TGTGCCAGCCCCCCCGGCCGTTGGGCAGCACAGTACACTGAAGCTTTCTTT. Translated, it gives CASPPGRWAAQYTEAFF.

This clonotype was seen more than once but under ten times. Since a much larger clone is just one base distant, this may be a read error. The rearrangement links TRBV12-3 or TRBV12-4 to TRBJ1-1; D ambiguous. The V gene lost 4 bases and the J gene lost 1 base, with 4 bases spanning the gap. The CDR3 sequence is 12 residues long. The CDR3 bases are TGTGCCAGCAGTTCGGAGAACACTGAAGCTTTCTTT. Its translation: CASSSENTEAFF.

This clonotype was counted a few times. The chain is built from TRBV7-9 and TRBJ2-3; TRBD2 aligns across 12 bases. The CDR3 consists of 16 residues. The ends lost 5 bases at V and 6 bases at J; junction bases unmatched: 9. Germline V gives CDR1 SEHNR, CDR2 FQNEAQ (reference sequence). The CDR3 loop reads CASSPVGLAGSDTQYF. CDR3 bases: TGTGCCAGCAGCCCAGTCGGACTAGCGGGGAGTGATACGCAGTATTTT.

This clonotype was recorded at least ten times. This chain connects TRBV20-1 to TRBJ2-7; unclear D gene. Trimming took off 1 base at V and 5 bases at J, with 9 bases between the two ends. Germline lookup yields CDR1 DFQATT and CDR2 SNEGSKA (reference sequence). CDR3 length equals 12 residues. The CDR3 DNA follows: TGCAGTGCTAGAGGTTCCCCGGACGAGCAGTACTTC. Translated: CSARGSPDEQYF.

CDR3 nucleotide sequence: TGTGTCAGCAGGGCCGGCCACAGGGTTGACACTGAAGCTTTCTTT. It encodes CVSRAGHRVDTEAFF. The chain has TRBV21-1 and TRBJ1-1; the D call TRBD1 from the table was never checked on the DNA. TRBV21-1 is listed as a pseudogene. The CDR3 is 15 residues long.

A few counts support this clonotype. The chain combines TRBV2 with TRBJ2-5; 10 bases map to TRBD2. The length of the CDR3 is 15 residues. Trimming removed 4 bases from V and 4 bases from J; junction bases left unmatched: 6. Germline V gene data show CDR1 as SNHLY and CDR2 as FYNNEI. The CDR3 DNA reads TGTGCCAGCAGTGTTCTAGCGGGAGTTTCAGAGACCCAGTACTTC. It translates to CASSVLAGVSETQYF.

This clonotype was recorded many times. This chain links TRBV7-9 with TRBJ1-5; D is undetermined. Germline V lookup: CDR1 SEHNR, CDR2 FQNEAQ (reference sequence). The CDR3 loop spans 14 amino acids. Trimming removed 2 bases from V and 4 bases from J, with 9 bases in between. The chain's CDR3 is CASSLLGINQPQHF. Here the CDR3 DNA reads TGTGCCAGCAGCTTATTGGGGATTAATCAGCCCCAGCATTTT.

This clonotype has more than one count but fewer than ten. CDR3 sequence: CAWSANRGLRETQYF. CDR3 DNA: TGTGCCTGGAGTGCCAACAGGGGGCTTAGAGAGACCCAGTACTTC. The V gene is TRBV30, the J gene TRBJ2-5, with 9 bases matching TRBD1. The CDR3 is 15 amino acids. With 1 base clipped from V and 4 bases from J, the junction kept 7 bases outside the gene matches. Germline V gene data show CDR1 as GTSNPN and CDR2 as SVGIG (reference sequence).

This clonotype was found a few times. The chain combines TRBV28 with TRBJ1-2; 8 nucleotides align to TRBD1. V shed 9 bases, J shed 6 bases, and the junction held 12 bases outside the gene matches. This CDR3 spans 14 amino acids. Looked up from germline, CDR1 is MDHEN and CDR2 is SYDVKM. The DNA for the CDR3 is TGTGCCAGTACCCTGCGACAGGGGCATAATGGCTACACCTTC. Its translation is CASTLRQGHNGYTF.

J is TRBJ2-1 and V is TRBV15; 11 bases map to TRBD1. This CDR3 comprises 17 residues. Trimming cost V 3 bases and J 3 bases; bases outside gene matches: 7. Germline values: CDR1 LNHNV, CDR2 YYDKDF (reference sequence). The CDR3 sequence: CATSSQGTGGSYNEQFF. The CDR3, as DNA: TGTGCCACCAGCAGCCAGGGGACAGGGGGAAGCTACAATGAGCAGTTCTTC.

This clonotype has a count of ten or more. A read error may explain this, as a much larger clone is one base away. The CDR3, as DNA: TGCAGTGCTACGGGACTAGCGGGAGGCAATGAGCAGTTCTTC. Its protein product is CSATGLAGGNEQFF. This chain uses TRBV20-1 with TRBJ2-1, with 15 nucleotides matching TRBD2. The CDR3 length is 14 residues. V trimming: 4 bases; J trimming: 6 bases; junction bases outside the gene matches: 1. Germline CDR1 and CDR2: DFQATT and SNEGSKA (reference sequence).

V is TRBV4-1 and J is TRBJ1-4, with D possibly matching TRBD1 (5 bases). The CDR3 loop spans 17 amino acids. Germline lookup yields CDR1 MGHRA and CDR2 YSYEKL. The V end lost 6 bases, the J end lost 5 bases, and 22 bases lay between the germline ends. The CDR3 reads CASSNLGLGGANEKLFF. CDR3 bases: TGCGCCAGCAGTAATTTAGGTTTAGGAGGGGCGAATGAAAAACTGTTTTTT.

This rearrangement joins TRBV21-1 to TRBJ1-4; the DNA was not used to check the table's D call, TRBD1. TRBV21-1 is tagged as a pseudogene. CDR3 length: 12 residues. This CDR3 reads CAMDRGHEKLFF. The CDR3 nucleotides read TGTGCCATGGACAGGGGGCATGAAAAACTGTTTTTT.

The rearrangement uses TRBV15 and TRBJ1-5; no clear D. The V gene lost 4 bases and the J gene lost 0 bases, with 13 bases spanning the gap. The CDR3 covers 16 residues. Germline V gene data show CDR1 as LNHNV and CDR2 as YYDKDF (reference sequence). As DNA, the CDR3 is TGTGCCACCAGCACCCCGGACGGTTATAGCAATCAGCCCCAGCATTTT. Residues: CATSTPDGYSNQPQHF.

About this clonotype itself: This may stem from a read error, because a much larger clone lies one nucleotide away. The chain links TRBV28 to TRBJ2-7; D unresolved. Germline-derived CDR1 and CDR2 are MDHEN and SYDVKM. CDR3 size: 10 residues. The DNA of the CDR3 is TGTACCAGCAGTTTAAACGAGCAGTACTTC. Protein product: CTSSLNEQYF.

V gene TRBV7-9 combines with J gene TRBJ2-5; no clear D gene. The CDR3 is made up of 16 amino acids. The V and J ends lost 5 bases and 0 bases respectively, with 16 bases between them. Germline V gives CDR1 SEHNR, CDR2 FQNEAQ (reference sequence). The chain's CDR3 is CASSPPVFRNQETQYF. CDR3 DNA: TGTGCCAGCAGCCCGCCCGTATTCAGAAACCAAGAGACCCAGTACTTC.

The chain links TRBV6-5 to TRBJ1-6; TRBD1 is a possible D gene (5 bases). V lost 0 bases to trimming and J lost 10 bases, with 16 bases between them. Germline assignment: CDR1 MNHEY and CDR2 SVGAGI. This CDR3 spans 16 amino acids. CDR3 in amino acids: CASSYSKRGVGSPLHF. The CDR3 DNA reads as TGTGCCAGCAGTTACTCGAAAAGGGGAGTAGGATCACCCCTCCACTTT.

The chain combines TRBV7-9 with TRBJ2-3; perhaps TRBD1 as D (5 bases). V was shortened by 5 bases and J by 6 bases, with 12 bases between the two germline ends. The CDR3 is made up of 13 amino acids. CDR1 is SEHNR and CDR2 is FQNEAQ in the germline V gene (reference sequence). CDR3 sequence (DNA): TGTGCCAGCAGCGCAATTAGGGGCGATACGCAGTATTTT. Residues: CASSAIRGDTQYF.

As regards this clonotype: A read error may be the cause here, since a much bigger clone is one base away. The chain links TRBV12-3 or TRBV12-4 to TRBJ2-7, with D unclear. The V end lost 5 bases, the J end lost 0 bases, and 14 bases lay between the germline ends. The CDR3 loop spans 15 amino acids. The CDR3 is CASSLQGIISYEQYF. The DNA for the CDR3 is TGTGCCAGCAGTCTGCAAGGGATAATCTCCTACGAGCAGTACTTC.